One sample yielded the 27 T cell receptor beta chains listed below, sequenced in a study of blood T cell repertoires in COVID-19. Profiled with immunoSEQ multiplex PCR; TCRdb holds only in-frame clones, not every one. Counted here are fewer than 65,000 clones, more than 90% occurring once; the ten biggest clones make up under 4.5%. Material: peripheral blood. The origin of the receptors is a human donor in a cohort sampled during active COVID-19.

The rearrangement joins TRBV14 to TRBJ1-1; 7 bases fit TRBD1. With V trimmed by 2 bases and J by 4 bases, 4 bases remained unmatched. Germline values: CDR1 SGHDN, CDR2 FVKESK. The CDR3 extends over 14 amino acids. CDR3 in amino acids: CASSQMTGSTEAFF. CDR3 bases: TGTGCCAGCAGCCAAATGACAGGGTCCACTGAAGCTTTCTTT.

J is TRBJ1-2 and V is TRBV19; D not certain. Germline CDR1 reads LNHDA; CDR2 reads SQIVND (reference sequence). This CDR3 is built from 15 residues. Trimming took 3 bases from V and 3 from J, leaving 14 bases between them. The CDR3 is CASSIGSAGDYGYTF. The CDR3 nucleotides read TGTGCCAGTAGTATTGGCTCCGCCGGAGACTATGGCTACACCTTC.

The chain is built from TRBV29-1 and TRBJ2-3, with TRBD2 matching over 11 bases. CDR3 length equals 13 residues. CDR1 and CDR2 from the germline V gene are SQVTM and ANQGSEA. This CDR3 is CSEGLAESDTQYF. CDR3 DNA sequence: TGCAGTGAGGGACTAGCGGAATCAGATACGCAGTATTTT.

The V gene is TRBV28, the J gene TRBJ2-7; D gene unclear. CDR3 length: 13 residues. Trimming cost V 2 bases and J 2 bases, with 7 bases left between them. Germline V gene sequence: CDR1 MDHEN, CDR2 SYDVKM. The CDR3 loop reads CASSLATTYEQYF. The CDR3 bases are TGTGCCAGCAGTTTAGCTACCACCTACGAGCAGTACTTC.

The chain combines TRBV28 with TRBJ1-1; 12 bases agree with TRBD1. The CDR3 covers 15 residues. The germline V gene encodes CDR1 MDHEN and CDR2 SYDVKM. V gave up 6 bases and J gave up 1 base; unmatched junction bases: 3. CDR3 coding DNA: TGTGCCAGCAGGGGACAGGGGGCGGGGAACACTGAAGCTTTCTTT. This translates into CASRGQGAGNTEAFF.

This rearrangement joins TRBV28 to TRBJ2-1; D is possibly TRBD2 (6 bases). The V and J ends lost 4 bases and 14 bases respectively, with 12 bases between them. The CDR3 spans 11 residues. From germline, CDR1 is MDHEN and CDR2 SYDVKM. The CDR3 loop is CASSSWGVKFF. CDR3 DNA sequence: TGTGCCAGCAGTTCCTGGGGGGTAAAGTTCTTC.

The chain joins TRBV7-9 to TRBJ1-1, with 7 bases lining up with TRBD1. The CDR3 is made up of 16 amino acids. Germline CDR1 is SEHNR and CDR2 is FQNEAQ (reference sequence). The V segment lost 1 base and the J segment 0 bases; nucleotides outside the gene matches: 5. CDR3 protein: CASSLGQGSLNTEAFF. Written as DNA, the CDR3 is TGTGCCAGCAGCTTAGGACAGGGAAGCCTGAACACTGAAGCTTTCTTT.

This chain uses TRBV28 with TRBJ1-4, with TRBD1 identical over 8 bases. CDR3 length: 15 amino acids. CDR1 is MDHEN and CDR2 is SYDVKM in the germline V gene. V shed 3 bases and J 8 bases; nucleotides not matched to a gene: 8. The CDR3 DNA reads as TGTGCCAGCAGTTTCCCGGGACAGGATAGCGAAAAACTGTTTTTT. Translation gives CASSFPGQDSEKLFF.

The V and J genes are TRBV2 and TRBJ2-7, with D perhaps matching TRBD1 (5 bases). Germline CDR1 reads SNHLY; CDR2 reads FYNNEI. The V end was cut by 6 bases, the J end by 9 bases, with 15 bases between. There are 12 residues in the CDR3. CDR3 amino acids: CASSHRIGGQYV. In DNA form, the CDR3 reads TGTGCCAGCAGCCACAGGATCGGCGGGCAGTACGTC.

This clone was observed a single time. This chain connects TRBV7-9 to TRBJ1-1, with 9 bases identical to TRBD1. CDR1 SEHNR and CDR2 FQNEAQ come from the germline V gene (reference sequence). V trimming: 6 bases; J trimming: 1 base; junction bases outside the gene matches: 6. The CDR3 totals 15 residues. The CDR3 is CASRKGQGPNTEAFF. In DNA, the CDR3 is TGTGCCAGCAGAAAAGGACAGGGGCCGAACACTGAAGCTTTCTTT.

This chain joins TRBV6-1 and TRBJ2-7; 7 bases are shared with TRBD1. The CDR3 totals 14 residues. Germline CDR1 reads MNHNS; CDR2 reads SASEGT. The ends lost 3 bases at V and 0 bases at J; junction bases unmatched: 2. CDR3 protein: CASSEGDSSYEQYV. CDR3 nucleotide sequence: TGTGCCAGCAGTGAGGGGGACAGCTCCTACGAGCAGTACGTC.

This sequence joins TRBV16 and TRBJ2-7; 9 bases match TRBD2. CDR1 is KGHSY, CDR2 FQNENV, per germline. Trimming at V came to 3 bases and at J to 1 base, leaving 16 bases not matched to a gene. This CDR3 spans 19 amino acids. CDR3 protein: CASSQIFGGEAGGSYEQYV. CDR3 nucleotides: TGTGCCAGCAGCCAGATCTTTGGGGGGGAAGCGGGAGGTTCCTACGAGCAGTACGTC.

The chain combines TRBV19 with TRBJ2-1; the match to TRBD2 covers 14 bases. The ends lost 5 bases at V and 10 bases at J; junction bases unmatched: 7. The germline gives CDR1 LNHDA, CDR2 SQIVND (reference sequence). The CDR3 runs to 15 residues. CDR3 nucleotides: TGTGCCAGTAGTTCCGGGACTAGCGGGAGTTACGAGCAGTTCTTC. Encoded protein: CASSSGTSGSYEQFF.

The chain employs TRBV6-1 and TRBJ1-3; D remains unclear. Trimming cost V 2 bases and J 8 bases, with 7 bases left between them. The germline V gene encodes CDR1 MNHNS and CDR2 SASEGT. This CDR3 contains 12 residues. DNA for the CDR3: TGTGCCAGCAGTGAATTCAGGCACACCATATATTTT. Amino acids: CASSEFRHTIYF.

The V gene is TRBV6-1, the J gene TRBJ1-2, with D perhaps matching TRBD1 (6 bases). V was shortened by 2 bases and J by 9 bases, with 16 bases between the two germline ends. There are 14 residues in the CDR3. Germline CDR1 is MNHNS and CDR2 is SASEGT. CDR3 DNA sequence: TGTGCCAGCAGTGAATTCGGGACAATGGATCGCTACACCTTC. This codes for CASSEFGTMDRYTF.

This clone was observed a single time. This sequence joins TRBV6-1 and TRBJ2-5, with D maybe TRBD1 (6 bases). Trimming removed 3 bases at V and 4 bases at J, with 12 bases between. This CDR3 region has 14 residues. Germline CDR1 reads MNHNS; CDR2 reads SASEGT. This CDR3 reads CASSDRGIRETQYF. In DNA, the CDR3 is TGTGCCAGCAGTGACAGGGGTATCAGAGAGACCCAGTACTTC.

The chain employs TRBV6-5 and TRBJ1-3; D perhaps matches TRBD1 (5 bases). The CDR3 has 14 residues. Trimming stripped 6 bases from V and 0 bases from J, with 9 bases between. Germline loops: CDR1 MNHEY, CDR2 SVGAGI. The CDR3 DNA reads as TGTGCCAGCAGCAGGGCCAGCTCTGGAAACACCATATATTTT. This codes for CASSRASSGNTIYF.

The chain couples TRBV5-6 to TRBJ1-3; the match to TRBD1 covers 7 bases. CDR3 size: 17 residues. J was trimmed by 3 bases and V by 4 bases; bases with no gene match: 13. CDR1 is SGHDT, CDR2 YYEEEE, per germline. The CDR3 DNA sequence: TGTGCCAGCAGCCCCCAAGTGAGACAGGGATATGGAAACACCATATATTTT. Protein: CASSPQVRQGYGNTIYF.

This chain joins TRBV5-6 and TRBJ1-4, with D uncertain. This CDR3 region has 14 residues. Germline V lookup: CDR1 SGHDT, CDR2 YYEEEE. V was cut by 1 base and J by 8 bases, with 12 bases left in between. This chain's CDR3 is CASSLRGTGEKLFF. CDR3 DNA sequence: TGTGCCAGCAGCTTGCGGGGAACGGGGGAAAAACTGTTTTTT.

The V and J genes are TRBV5-1 and TRBJ2-3; TRBD1 aligns across 7 bases. The CDR3 contains 14 residues. CDR1 is SGHRS and CDR2 is YFSETQ in the germline V gene. The V segment lost 4 bases and the J segment 1 base; nucleotides outside the gene matches: 3. In DNA, the CDR3 is TGCGCCAGCAGCCGCGGACAGGGCACAGATACGCAGTATTTT. It is translated as CASSRGQGTDTQYF.

The J gene is TRBJ2-7, the V gene TRBV2; 8 bases fit TRBD1. The CDR3 runs 12 residues. Germline V gene lookup returns CDR1 SNHLY and CDR2 FYNNEI. V gave up 6 bases and J gave up 2 bases; unmatched junction bases: 0. This chain's CDR3 is CASRQGAYEQYV. The CDR3 DNA is TGTGCCAGCAGACAGGGGGCCTACGAGCAGTACGTC.

The rearrangement links TRBV7-8 to TRBJ1-3; 8 positions match TRBD1. V lost 1 base, J lost 0 bases, and 5 bases stayed unmatched. CDR3 length equals 17 residues. Germline lookup yields CDR1 SGHVS and CDR2 FQNEAQ. CDR3: CASSLDPGGPSGNTIYF. CDR3 DNA: TGTGCCAGCAGCTTAGACCCAGGGGGCCCCTCTGGAAACACCATATATTTT. Full variable domain (rest looked up from reference TRBV7-8 and TRBJ1-3): GAGVSQSPRYKVAKRGQDVALRCDPISGHVSLFWYQQALGQGPEFLTYFQNEAQLDKSGLPSDRFFAERPEGSVSTLKIQRTQQEDSAVYLCASSLDPGGPSGNTIYFGEGSWLTVV.

This clone appeared a single time. The rearrangement joins TRBV18 to TRBJ1-2, with a possible D match to TRBD1 (5 bases). CDR1 is KGHSH and CDR2 is LQKENI in the germline V gene. V gave up 6 bases and J gave up 7 bases, with 15 bases separating them. CDR3 length: 13 residues. CDR3 DNA: TGTGCCAGCTCCCGGGGGGAGAGGAGTGGCTACACCTTC. Protein sequence: CASSRGERSGYTF.

This clone was seen once. The J gene is TRBJ2-1, the V gene TRBV12-5, with 8 bases matching TRBD1. Trimming removed 6 bases from V and 6 bases from J; junction bases left unmatched: 7. The CDR3 is 14 amino acids. Germline lookup yields CDR1 LGHNT and CDR2 FRNRAP. CDR3 loop: CASGGTGGFNEQFF. The CDR3 DNA is TGTGCTAGTGGGGGGACAGGAGGGTTCAATGAGCAGTTCTTC. Full variable domain (rest looked up from reference TRBV12-5 and TRBJ2-1): DARVTQTPRHKVTEMGQEVTMRCQPILGHNTVFWYRQTMMQGLELLAYFRNRAPLDDSGMPKDRFSAEMPDATLATLKIQPSEPRDSAVYFCASGGTGGFNEQFFGPGTRLTVL.

This chain joins TRBV29-1 and TRBJ1-1; D is perhaps TRBD1 (6 bases). The CDR3 length is 14 residues. The ends were cut back, 5 bases at V and 1 base at J, with 14 bases in the middle. Germline CDR1 SQVTM, CDR2 ANQGSEA. The CDR3, as DNA: TGCAGCGTTCGCCAGCGGGGGGCGAACACTGAAGCTTTCTTT. Translating it yields CSVRQRGANTEAFF.

The rearrangement uses TRBV20-1 and TRBJ2-7; the D gene is possibly TRBD1 (6 bases). The V gene's germline CDR1 is DFQATT and CDR2 SNEGSKA (reference sequence). With 6 bases removed from V and 5 bases from J, the gap between germline ends came to 11 bases. The CDR3 consists of 11 residues. CDR3 protein: CSAQGPNEQYV. The CDR3 coding sequence is TGCAGTGCACAGGGTCCCAACGAGCAGTACGTC.

V gene TRBV7-9 combines with J gene TRBJ1-1; 10 nucleotides match TRBD1. J was trimmed by 5 bases and V by 1 base; bases with no gene match: 1. Germline CDR1 reads SEHNR; CDR2 reads FQNEAQ (reference sequence). This CDR3 region has 14 residues. The CDR3 loop reads CASSLEGQGTEAFF. CDR3 coding DNA: TGTGCCAGCAGCTTAGAGGGACAGGGGACTGAAGCTTTCTTT.